The 5 T cell receptor beta chains reported below all come from one sample, sequenced in a study of T cells in Graves' hyperthyroidism and ophthalmopathy. TCR beta CDR3 sequences were amplified from RNA transcripts. Primed by the HTBI set, a first-round RT-PCR was run on the TCR CDR3. Using its own MiXCR run on the multiplex PCR reads, TCRdb lists one record per CDR3 protein. The profile shows around 690,000 distinct CDR3 sequences, around 20% of them singletons. The sequencing input was blood. Every receptor here comes from a man between 25 and 39 years old with Graves' ophthalmopathy.

V usage is TRBV28 and J usage is TRBJ2-7, with D perhaps given as TRBD1 or TRBD2 (6 bases each). With 6 bases removed from V and 3 bases from J, the gap between germline ends came to 15 bases. The CDR3 has 14 amino acids. CDR1 MDHEN and CDR2 SYDVKM come from the germline V gene. The CDR3 loop is CASRGTGAVYEQYF. As DNA, the CDR3 is TGTGCCAGCAGGGGCACGGGGGCAGTCTACGAGCAGTACTTC.

The genes are TRBV5-8 and TRBJ2-1, with 13 bases that match TRBD2. The J segment lost 8 bases and the V segment lost 3 bases, leaving 8 bases of the junction unmatched. Germline CDR1 reads SGHTS; CDR2 reads YDEGEE. The CDR3 extends over 16 amino acids. CDR3 loop: CASSWGTSGTRDEQFF. The CDR3 coding sequence is TGTGCCAGCAGCTGGGGGACTAGCGGGACCCGGGATGAGCAGTTCTTC.

This clonotype has more than one count but fewer than ten. The J gene is TRBJ1-3, the V gene TRBV28, with a possible D match to TRBD1 (5 bases). Per germline, CDR1 MDHEN and CDR2 SYDVKM. Trimming took off 3 bases at V and 8 bases at J, with 11 bases between the two ends. The CDR3 runs to 13 residues. The CDR3, as DNA: TGTGCCAGCAGTTTCGAGGGGACCGACACCATATATTTT. It specifies CASSFEGTDTIYF.

The sample holds a few counts of this clonotype. The chain couples TRBV6-5 to TRBJ1-4, with D hard to call. This CDR3 comprises 15 residues. Trimming left V 2 bases short and J 0 bases short, with 7 bases between. In germline, CDR1 is MNHEY, CDR2 SVGAGI. CDR3 in amino acids: CASSYGDSTNEKLFF. The CDR3 nucleotides read TGTGCCAGCAGTTACGGGGATTCAACTAATGAAAAACTGTTTTTT.

This clonotype was recorded many times. This chain uses TRBV28 with TRBJ2-3; D is undetermined. The V and J ends lost 1 base and 4 bases respectively, with 3 bases between them. The germline V gene encodes CDR1 MDHEN and CDR2 SYDVKM. CDR3 length: 12 amino acids. In DNA, the CDR3 is TGTGCCAGCAGTTTATCAGCAGATACGCAGTATTTT. This encodes CASSLSADTQYF.